Listed here is a single TCR beta chain. The sample holds other DNA sequences that translate to the same CDR3. This entry is derived from a study of blood T cell repertoires in COVID-19. Overall study: Sample material is recorded as cDNA or gDNA derived from T cells, B-cell-depleted T cells, or PBMCs.

Clones were sequenced by immunoSEQ multiplex PCR, and TCRdb holds only the in-frame ones, with some missing. The data contain 200,000 to 300,000 clones, more than 85% of them singletons. Patients in Seattle were enrolled during active infection, then followed longitudinally. The CDR3 sequence is 13 residues long. V was clipped by 5 bases and J by 1 base, with 7 bases between them. Germline V lookup: CDR1 LNHDA, CDR2 SQIVND (reference sequence). This clonotype was sampled from a person aged 18 to 30 with COVID-19, enrolled during active disease. The material sequenced was peripheral blood. The genes are TRBV19 and TRBJ2-3, with unresolved D. CDR3 protein: CASSSPGTDTQYF. The CDR3 nucleotides are TGTGCCAGTAGTTCTCCGGGCACAGATACGCAGTATTTT.